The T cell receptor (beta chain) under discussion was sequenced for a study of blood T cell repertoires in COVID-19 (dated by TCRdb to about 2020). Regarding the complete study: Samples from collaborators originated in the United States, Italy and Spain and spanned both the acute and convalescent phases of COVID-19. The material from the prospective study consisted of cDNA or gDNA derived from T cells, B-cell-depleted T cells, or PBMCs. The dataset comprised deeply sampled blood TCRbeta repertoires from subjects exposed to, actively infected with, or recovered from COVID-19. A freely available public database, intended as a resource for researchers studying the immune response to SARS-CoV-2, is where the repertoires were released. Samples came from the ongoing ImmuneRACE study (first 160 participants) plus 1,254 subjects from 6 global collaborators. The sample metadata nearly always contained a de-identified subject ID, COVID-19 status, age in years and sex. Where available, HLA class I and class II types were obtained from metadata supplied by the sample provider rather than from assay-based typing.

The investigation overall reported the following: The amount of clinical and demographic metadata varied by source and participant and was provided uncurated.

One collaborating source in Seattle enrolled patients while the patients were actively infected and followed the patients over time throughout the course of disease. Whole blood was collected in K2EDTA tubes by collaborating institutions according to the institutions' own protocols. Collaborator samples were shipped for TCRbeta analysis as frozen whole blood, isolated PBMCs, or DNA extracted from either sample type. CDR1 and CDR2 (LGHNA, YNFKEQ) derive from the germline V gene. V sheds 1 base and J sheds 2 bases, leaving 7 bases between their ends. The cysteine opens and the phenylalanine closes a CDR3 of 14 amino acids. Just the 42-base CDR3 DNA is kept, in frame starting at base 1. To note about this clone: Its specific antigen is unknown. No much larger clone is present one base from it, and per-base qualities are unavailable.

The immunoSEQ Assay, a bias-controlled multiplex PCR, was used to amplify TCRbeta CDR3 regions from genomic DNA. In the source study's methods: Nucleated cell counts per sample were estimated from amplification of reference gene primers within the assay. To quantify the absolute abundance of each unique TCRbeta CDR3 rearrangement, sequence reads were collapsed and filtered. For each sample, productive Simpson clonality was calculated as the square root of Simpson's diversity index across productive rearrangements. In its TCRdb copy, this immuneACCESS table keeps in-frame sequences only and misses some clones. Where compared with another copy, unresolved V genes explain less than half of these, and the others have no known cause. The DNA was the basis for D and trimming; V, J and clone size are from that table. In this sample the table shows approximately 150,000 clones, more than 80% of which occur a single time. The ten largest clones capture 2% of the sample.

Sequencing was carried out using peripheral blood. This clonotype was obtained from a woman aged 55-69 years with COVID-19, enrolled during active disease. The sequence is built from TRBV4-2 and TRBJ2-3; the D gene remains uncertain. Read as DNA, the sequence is TGTGCCAGCAGCCAAGGGTGGGCCACAGATACGCAGTATTTT. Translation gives CASSQGWATDTQYF.